This passage covers 20 T cell receptor beta chains from one sample sequenced in a study of regulatory T cells in long-lasting Graves disease. Time point described: newly diagnosed GD, antithyroid drugs for less than 3 months. From PBMCs, RNA was extracted and then used to make the TCR library. Investigators prepared the TCR beta libraries by applying iRepertoire HTBI primers and Arm-PCR of CDR3 regions. TCRdb independently ran MiXCR on the multiplex PCR reads; one entry per CDR3 protein. The repertoire includes over 350,000 distinct CDR3 sequences, 15% of them detected once, and under 9% sits in the top ten. The sample also formed part of further work on T cells in Graves' hyperthyroidism and ophthalmopathy.

Source: peripheral blood mononuclear cells (PBMCs), taken at new diagnosis, from a patient treated with antithyroid drugs. The receptors stem from a woman aged 40 to 55 with Graves disease.

This chain connects TRBV27 to TRBJ2-7; no reliable D call. The CDR3 totals 15 residues. CDR1 and CDR2 from the germline V gene are MNHEY and SMNVEV (reference sequence). Trimming took off 6 bases at V and 0 bases at J, with 15 bases between the two ends. The CDR3 region has the DNA TGTGCCAGCAGCCGAACTCCAGGAAACTCCTACGAGCAGTACTTC. The encoded protein is CASSRTPGNSYEQYF.

This clonotype was found many times. V usage is TRBV11-3 and J usage is TRBJ2-3; 12 positions agree with TRBD2. Germline V gene data show CDR1 as SGHNT and CDR2 as YENEEA. The CDR3 is 15 amino acids. Trimming cost V 5 bases and J 10 bases; bases outside gene matches: 10. The CDR3 sequence: CASSPVASGRAAQYF. DNA for the CDR3: TGTGCCAGCAGCCCTGTGGCTAGCGGGAGGGCCGCGCAGTATTTT.

This clonotype was counted a few times. This chain links TRBV20-1 with TRBJ2-7; a weak D match, TRBD2 (6 bases). This CDR3 comprises 13 residues. Germline V lookup: CDR1 DFQATT, CDR2 SNEGSKA (reference sequence). V shed 5 bases and J shed 7 bases, with 18 bases lying between them. This CDR3 reads CSALDPRGFEQYF. The CDR3 DNA sequence: TGCAGTGCTCTTGATCCCCGGGGGTTTGAGCAGTACTTC.

This clonotype was counted between two and nine times. The gene calls are TRBV6-5 and TRBJ2-1; D is unclear. This CDR3 is 13 amino acids long. Germline assignment: CDR1 MNHEY and CDR2 SVGAGI. Trimming left V 2 bases short and J 9 bases short, with 11 bases between. The CDR3 DNA reads as TGTGCCAGCAGTTACGAGGTTACGGGTGAGCAGTTCTTC. Its translation is CASSYEVTGEQFF.

This clonotype was counted at least ten times. The rearrangement joins TRBV20-1 to TRBJ2-7; 7 nucleotides align to TRBD2. The trim removed 3 bases at V and 6 bases at J, leaving 8 bases unmatched. CDR3 length: 13 residues. Germline V gives CDR1 DFQATT, CDR2 SNEGSKA (reference sequence). The CDR3 coding sequence is TGCAGTGCTAGGAGGACTAGTTTGGTCGAGCAGTACTTC. It translates to CSARRTSLVEQYF.

This clonotype occurred many times. One end of the junction does not line up with germline, which may come from a read error. The V gene is TRBV12-3 or TRBV12-4, the J gene TRBJ1-1; 10 positions match TRBD1. The CDR3 has 15 amino acids. The CDR3 here is CASSLTGTGDTEAFF. The CDR3 DNA is TGTGCCAGCAGTTTAACCGGGACAGGGGACACTGAAGCCTTCTTT.

The chain joins TRBV7-2 to TRBJ2-7, with a tentative D call TRBD2 (6 bases). The germline V and J ends were trimmed by 1 base and 1 base, with 11 bases remaining between them. The CDR3 runs 15 residues. CDR1 SGHTA and CDR2 FQGNSA come from the germline V gene. The CDR3 protein is CASSLEIGRSYEQYF. The CDR3 region has the DNA TGTGCCAGCAGCTTAGAGATCGGGAGATCCTACGAGCAGTACTTC.

V and J are TRBV7-3 and TRBJ2-1; 9 bases are a match to TRBD2. CDR1 SGHTA and CDR2 FQGTGA come from the germline V gene. Unmatched junction bases numbered 4, after V lost 0 bases and J lost 7 bases. This CDR3 region has 15 residues. CDR3 bases: TGTGCCAGCAGCTTAACTAGCGGGAGCGAAAATGAGCAGTTCTTC. Protein product: CASSLTSGSENEQFF.

The V gene is TRBV7-2, the J gene TRBJ1-3, with 7 bases aligning to TRBD1. The germline V gene has CDR1 SGHTA and CDR2 FQGNSA. V gave up 5 bases and J gave up 0 bases; unmatched junction bases: 19. This CDR3 has 20 amino acids. This CDR3 reads CASSTTGQSEEDLSGNTIYF. DNA of the CDR3: TGTGCCAGCAGCACCACGGGACAGTCGGAAGAAGATCTCTCTGGAAACACCATATATTTT.

This clonotype was seen once. The chain couples TRBV5-6 to TRBJ2-1; TRBD1 agrees at 9 bases. CDR1 is SGHDT, CDR2 YYEEEE, per germline. The CDR3 spans 14 residues. After removal of 2 bases from V and 8 bases from J, the junction contained 5 bases not matched to a gene. In DNA, the CDR3 is TGTGCCAGCAGCTTAATACAGGGGGCCGATGAGCAGTTCTTC. Its translation is CASSLIQGADEQFF.

The DNA for the CDR3 is TGTGCCAGCAGTGAAGTGAGGGGCAGGGGGCCTGGTGAGCAGTTCTTC. Translation: CASSEVRGRGPGEQFF. The V and J genes are TRBV2 and TRBJ2-1; 8 nucleotides align to TRBD1. Germline-derived CDR1 and CDR2 are SNHLY and FYNNEI. CDR3 size: 16 residues. The V gene end was trimmed by 1 base and the J gene end by 9 bases; junction bases not matched to a gene: 11.

V gene TRBV15 combines with J gene TRBJ2-1, with D perhaps TRBD1 (6 bases). CDR3 length equals 16 residues. Germline V gene data show CDR1 as LNHNV and CDR2 as YYDKDF (reference sequence). V was clipped by 0 bases and J by 4 bases, with 13 bases between them. The CDR3 coding sequence is TGTGCCACCAGCAGAGAGGCAGGGGAAGTTTACAATGAGCAGTTCTTC. Translating gives CATSREAGEVYNEQFF.

This clonotype was observed at least ten times. V gene TRBV5-1 combines with J gene TRBJ2-1; TRBD2 might be the D (6 bases). The germline V gene has CDR1 SGHRS and CDR2 YFSETQ. The CDR3 sequence is 16 residues long. V lost 2 bases, J lost 5 bases, and 17 bases lay in between. The CDR3 here is CASSFLARGPDNEQFF. The DNA for the CDR3 is TGCGCCAGCAGCTTTCTTGCGCGGGGTCCTGACAATGAGCAGTTCTTC.

This clonotype was detected ten times or more. This sequence joins TRBV7-8 and TRBJ2-3; 10 bases agree with TRBD1. Germline lookup yields CDR1 SGHVS and CDR2 FQNEAQ. J was trimmed by 5 bases and V by 5 bases; bases with no gene match: 16. The CDR3 spans 18 residues. CDR3 residues: CASSPSPWTGGWGDTQYF. CDR3 in DNA: TGTGCCAGCAGCCCGTCACCCTGGACAGGGGGTTGGGGAGATACGCAGTATTTT.

V and J are TRBV7-9 and TRBJ2-7, with 11 bases identical to TRBD1. The CDR3 extends over 17 amino acids. The ends lost 4 bases at V and 4 bases at J; junction bases unmatched: 12. Looked up from germline, CDR1 is SEHNR and CDR2 is FQNEAQ (reference sequence). CDR3 region: CASSSIRRTGGRYEQYF. For the CDR3, the DNA is TGTGCCAGCAGCTCGATACGTCGGACAGGGGGCCGGTACGAGCAGTACTTC.

The chain links TRBV30 to TRBJ2-2; D gene ambiguous. The V end was cut by 1 base, the J end by 0 bases, with 6 bases between. The CDR3 runs to 14 residues. In germline, CDR1 is GTSNPN, CDR2 SVGIG (reference sequence). CDR3 amino acids: CAWSASTNTGELFF. CDR3 in DNA: TGTGCCTGGAGTGCATCCACGAACACCGGGGAGCTGTTTTTT.

At least ten counts were recorded for this clonotype. The V gene is TRBV20-1, the J gene TRBJ2-5; D is uncertain. This CDR3 comprises 14 residues. Per the germline V gene, CDR1 is DFQATT and CDR2 is SNEGSKA (reference sequence). Trimming removed 4 bases at V and 0 bases at J, with 12 bases between. CDR3 sequence (DNA): TGCAGTGCTAACTCTGGCTGGTACCAAGAGACCCAGTACTTC. It yields the protein CSANSGWYQETQYF.

This clonotype was counted many times. The V call is TRBV11-3, the J call TRBJ2-3, with 9 bases fitting TRBD1. Trimming cost V 5 bases and J 3 bases; bases outside gene matches: 6. The CDR3 contains 15 residues. The germline V gene has CDR1 SGHNT and CDR2 YENEEA. The CDR3 nucleotides read TGTGCCAGCAGCCGACAGGGGGTTAGGACAGATACGCAGTATTTT. Translating it yields CASSRQGVRTDTQYF.

The sample holds many counts of this clonotype. The chain has TRBV6-1 and TRBJ2-2; 11 bases fit TRBD2. J was trimmed by 7 bases and V by 7 bases; bases with no gene match: 14. Germline-derived CDR1 and CDR2 are MNHNS and SASEGT. The CDR3 is made up of 17 amino acids. CDR3 nucleotide sequence: TGTGCCAGCACCCACCCGGGTAGCGGGAGGGGAGGCGGGGAGCTGTTTTTT. Encoded protein: CASTHPGSGRGGGELFF.

This clonotype was detected ten times or more. The V and J genes are TRBV27 and TRBJ2-1; D possibly corresponds to TRBD1 (6 bases). V dropped 6 bases and J dropped 3 bases, with 15 bases sitting between them. The CDR3 covers 15 residues. Germline CDR1 reads MNHEY; CDR2 reads SMNVEV (reference sequence). Here the CDR3 reads CASRSEQGYYNEQFF. The CDR3 DNA follows: TGTGCCAGCAGGTCTGAACAGGGTTACTACAATGAGCAGTTCTTC.